A single sample gave rise to the 31 T cell receptor beta chains below, sequenced in a study of blood T cell repertoires in COVID-19. TCRdb's table, derived via immunoSEQ multiplex PCR, lists solely in-frame clones and lacks some. The table includes over 200,000 clones, about 80% detected once. The material sequenced was peripheral blood. These receptors were obtained from a woman older than 75 with acute or convalescent COVID-19.

The chain recombines TRBV6-5 with TRBJ1-2; 9 bases agree with TRBD1. The CDR3 runs 14 residues. Germline values: CDR1 MNHEY, CDR2 SVGAGI. Trimming at V came to 6 bases and at J to 7 bases, leaving 9 bases not matched to a gene. CDR3 loop: CASRAGTGIGGYTF. In nucleotides, the CDR3 is TGTGCCAGCAGGGCCGGGACAGGGATTGGTGGCTACACCTTC.

The chain has TRBV11-2 and TRBJ2-5; perhaps TRBD2 as D (5 bases). The CDR3 is made up of 13 amino acids. Germline V CDR1 and CDR2: SGHAT, FQNNGV. The ends were cut back, 1 base at V and 7 bases at J, with 10 bases in the middle. This CDR3 reads CASSLGGEGTQYF. Here the CDR3 DNA reads TGTGCCAGCAGCTTAGGGGGTGAGGGGACCCAGTACTTC.

The count of this clone is one. V usage is TRBV11-2 and J usage is TRBJ1-3; maybe TRBD1 (6 bases). Trimming shortened V by 4 bases and J by 4 bases, and 11 bases separated the two germline ends. Germline V gene data show CDR1 as SGHAT and CDR2 as FQNNGV. There are 14 residues in the CDR3. In DNA form, the CDR3 reads TGTGCCAGCAGCTACCAAGGACAGGGAAACACCATATATTTT. The encoded protein is CASSYQGQGNTIYF.

CDR3 loop: CSVGGRGGTHNEQFF. The CDR3 DNA follows: TGCAGCGTTGGGGGCCGGGGAGGGACACACAATGAGCAGTTCTTC. This chain connects TRBV29-1 to TRBJ2-1, with D maybe TRBD2 (7 bases). With 4 bases removed from V and 5 bases from J, the gap between germline ends came to 18 bases. Germline CDR1 reads SQVTM; CDR2 reads ANQGSEA. The CDR3 has 15 amino acids.

The chain uses TRBV24-1 and TRBJ2-1, with D possibly matching TRBD2 (6 bases). CDR3 length: 14 residues. Germline-derived CDR1 and CDR2 are KGHDR and SFDVKD. V lost 4 bases to trimming and J lost 6 bases, with 12 bases between them. The CDR3 spells CATSEGGAGNEQFF. In DNA form, the CDR3 reads TGTGCCACCAGTGAAGGAGGGGCAGGCAATGAGCAGTTCTTC.

The chain has TRBV5-8 and TRBJ1-2, with D unresolved. This CDR3 contains 16 residues. Germline CDR1 reads SGHTS; CDR2 reads YDEGEE. Trimming stripped 3 bases from V and 4 bases from J, with 19 bases between. CDR3 protein: CASSYIPSAGAYGYTF. The CDR3 bases are TGTGCCAGCAGCTACATTCCCTCGGCGGGCGCCTATGGCTACACCTTC.

The chain is built from TRBV6-5 and TRBJ1-2; D is perhaps TRBD1 (5 bases). This CDR3 has 13 residues. Germline V gene lookup returns CDR1 MNHEY and CDR2 SVGAGI. V was shortened by 6 bases and J by 8 bases, with 16 bases between the two germline ends. The CDR3 bases are TGTGCCAGCAGCGACCGACAGTCCCGCGGCTACACCTTC. Translation: CASSDRQSRGYTF.

This clone has a single count. This rearrangement joins TRBV18 to TRBJ2-7, with 9 bases matching TRBD2. The germline V gene has CDR1 KGHSH and CDR2 LQKENI. The ends lost 3 bases at V and 5 bases at J; junction bases unmatched: 8. The length of the CDR3 is 15 residues. The CDR3 reads CASSPGTSRSDEQYF. CDR3 nucleotide sequence: TGTGCCAGCTCACCCGGGACTAGCAGATCAGACGAGCAGTACTTC.

This clone was observed a few times. This sequence joins TRBV5-1 and TRBJ2-7; D might be TRBD1 (5 bases). V dropped 4 bases and J dropped 3 bases, with 8 bases sitting between them. Looked up from germline, CDR1 is SGHRS and CDR2 is YFSETQ. CDR3 length: 12 amino acids. The CDR3 bases are TGCGCCAGCAGCCAGGACATCTACGAGCAGTACTTC. Amino acids: CASSQDIYEQYF.

This clone was observed a single time. CDR3 sequence: CASSRGLSYNEQFF. The CDR3 region has the DNA TGTGCCAGCAGTAGGGGGCTCTCCTACAATGAGCAGTTCTTC. The rearrangement uses TRBV2 and TRBJ2-1; 7 bases line up with TRBD1. Germline V gene sequence: CDR1 SNHLY, CDR2 FYNNEI. This CDR3 contains 14 residues. Germline trimming cut 5 bases from V and 0 bases from J; bases unmatched to any gene: 1.

The chain is built from TRBV7-2 and TRBJ1-3, with unresolved D. The CDR3 consists of 15 residues. CDR1 is SGHTA, CDR2 FQGNSA, per germline. The V and J ends lost 5 bases and 3 bases respectively, with 14 bases between them. The CDR3 region has the DNA TGTGCCAGCAGCCTTGACGAGGGTTATGGAAACACCATATATTTT. Translated, it gives CASSLDEGYGNTIYF.

This clone was recorded once. This chain links TRBV19 with TRBJ1-5; 9 nucleotides line up with TRBD1. This CDR3 is built from 20 residues. The germline gives CDR1 LNHDA, CDR2 SQIVND (reference sequence). J gave up 2 bases and V 7 bases, and 21 bases lay outside the gene matches. The CDR3 coding sequence is TGTGCCAGTACTCCAACTTCCTCCGGGACAGGGAAGGGGGGCAATCAGCCCCAGCATTTT. Residues: CASTPTSSGTGKGGNQPQHF.

Details on this clone: The junction does not match germline at one end; this may be a read error. The chain uses TRBV6-6 and TRBJ1-4, with D possibly TRBD1 on 5 matching bases. CDR1 is MNHNY and CDR2 is SVGAGI in the germline V gene (reference sequence). The CDR3 totals 12 residues. CDR3 sequence: CASRYSGLIVFF. In nucleotides, the CDR3 is TGTGCCAGCAGATACTCGGGACTTATAGTTTTTTTT.

The gene calls are TRBV7-9 and TRBJ2-3; TRBD1 aligns across 10 bases. V was clipped by 3 bases and J by 4 bases; unmatched bases: 1. From germline, CDR1 is SEHNR and CDR2 FQNEAQ (reference sequence). The CDR3 is 14 residues long. CDR3 nucleotide sequence: TGTGCCAGCAGCTTGGGGACAGGGGCAGATACGCAGTATTTT. Its translation: CASSLGTGADTQYF.

The rearrangement uses TRBV19 and TRBJ1-2, with TRBD1 identical over 9 bases. This CDR3 has 14 amino acids. J was trimmed by 5 bases and V by 6 bases; bases with no gene match: 7. Germline V gene data show CDR1 as LNHDA and CDR2 as SQIVND (reference sequence). For the CDR3, the DNA is TGTGCCAGTAGACCGGACAGGGGAGGTTATGGCTACACCTTC. This sequence encodes CASRPDRGGYGYTF.

The chain recombines TRBV7-2 with TRBJ2-6; D ambiguous. V lost 2 bases to trimming and J lost 0 bases, with 5 bases between them. The CDR3 length is 15 residues. From germline, CDR1 is SGHTA and CDR2 FQGNSA. Here the CDR3 reads CASSLQVSGANVLTF. The CDR3 DNA reads TGTGCCAGCAGCTTACAGGTCTCTGGGGCCAACGTCCTGACTTTC.

This chain connects TRBV27 to TRBJ1-2, with 7 bases aligning to TRBD1. The CDR3 contains 14 residues. V lost 3 bases, J lost 5 bases, and 6 bases stayed unmatched. Germline V gene data show CDR1 as MNHEY and CDR2 as SMNVEV (reference sequence). As DNA, the CDR3 is TGTGCCAGCAGTTTTCGACAGGGAACTTATGGCTACACCTTC. It specifies CASSFRQGTYGYTF.

The V call is TRBV29-1, the J call TRBJ2-3; 8 bases map to TRBD2. V was pared by 6 bases and J by 2 bases, with 10 bases of the junction left unmatched. Germline-derived CDR1 and CDR2 are SQVTM and ANQGSEA. CDR3 size: 15 residues. For the CDR3, the DNA is TGCAGCGTCCCGGACCTTAGCGGGAACACAGATACGCAGTATTTT. Protein sequence: CSVPDLSGNTDTQYF.

V is TRBV2 and J is TRBJ1-6; D is possibly TRBD1 (5 bases). This CDR3 is 12 amino acids long. CDR1 and CDR2 (germline): SNHLY, FYNNEI. Trimming took off 6 bases at V and 5 bases at J, with 5 bases between the two ends. CDR3: CASSRDNSPLHF. CDR3 in DNA: TGTGCCAGCAGCAGGGATAATTCACCCCTCCACTTT.

The chain combines TRBV12-3 or TRBV12-4 with TRBJ2-5; no reliable D call. Trimming left V 5 bases short and J 4 bases short, with 8 bases between. The CDR3 consists of 12 residues. This CDR3 reads CASSPQRETQYF. Written as DNA, the CDR3 is TGTGCCAGCAGTCCCCAGCGAGAGACCCAGTACTTC.

CDR3 sequence reads: CASSSGHSYEQYF. CDR3 in DNA: TGTGCCAGCAGTTCGGGACATTCCTACGAGCAGTACTTC. The rearrangement joins TRBV6-5 to TRBJ2-7; tentative D call: TRBD1 (6 bases). Germline CDR1 and CDR2: MNHEY and SVGAGI. This CDR3 is 13 amino acids long. V lost 4 bases to trimming and J lost 1 base, with 8 bases between them.

The chain uses TRBV19 and TRBJ2-7, with D possibly matching TRBD1 (5 bases). V lost 2 bases to trimming and J lost 3 bases, with 14 bases between them. CDR3 length equals 15 residues. CDR1 is LNHDA and CDR2 is SQIVND in the germline V gene (reference sequence). DNA of the CDR3: TGTGCCAGTAGTATACAGGGCAGTAAAATCTACGAGCAGTACTTC. This codes for CASSIQGSKIYEQYF. The full variable domain, in which reference TRBV19 and TRBJ2-7 provide the parts outside the CDR3, is DGGITQSPKYLFRKEGQNVTLSCEQNLNHDAMYWYRQDPGQGLRLIYYSQIVNDFQKGDIAEGYSVSREKKESFPLTVTSAQKNPTAFYLCASSIQGSKIYEQYFGPGTRLTVT.

The genes are TRBV6-2 or TRBV6-3 and TRBJ2-7; 9 nucleotides match TRBD2. Germline loops: CDR1 MNHEY, CDR2 SVGEGT. This CDR3 contains 14 residues. The V and J ends lost 6 bases and 2 bases, in that order; junction bases with no gene match: 5. The DNA of the CDR3 is TGTGCCAGCAGACCTAGCGGGGCTCCCTACGAGCAGTACTTC. Protein: CASRPSGAPYEQYF.

The CDR3 coding sequence is TGTGCCAGCAGCTTAGTTCTATACTCTACGCAGCAGTACTTC. Translated, it gives CASSLVLYSTQQYF. The V and J genes are TRBV7-9 and TRBJ2-7; D remains unclear. CDR1 SEHNR and CDR2 FQNEAQ come from the germline V gene (reference sequence). The CDR3 is made up of 14 amino acids. Trimming removed 1 base from V and 8 bases from J, with 15 bases in between. Full variable domain (rest looked up from reference TRBV7-9 and TRBJ2-7): DTGVSQNPRHKITKRGQNVTFRCDPISEHNRLYWYRQTLGQGPEFLTYFQNEAQLEKSRLLSDRFSAERPKGSFSTLEIQRTEQGDSAMYLCASSLVLYSTQQYFGPGTRLTVT.

The chain employs TRBV18 and TRBJ2-5; 15 bases are shared with TRBD2. Germline V gene sequence: CDR1 KGHSH, CDR2 LQKENI. The CDR3 has 17 residues. V shed 10 bases, J shed 5 bases, and the junction held 14 bases outside the gene matches. The chain's CDR3 is CATNSGLAGGPLETQYF. CDR3 bases: TGTGCCACCAACTCCGGACTAGCGGGAGGGCCTTTGGAGACCCAGTACTTC.

This clone was seen a single time. Mismatch with germline at one junction end may stem from a read error. The chain employs TRBV28 and TRBJ2-7, with a tentative D call TRBD2 (6 bases). Germline CDR1 and CDR2: MDHEN and SYDVKM. This CDR3 is built from 11 residues. The CDR3 reads CASSFIRGLTF. The CDR3 nucleotides read TGTGCCAGCAGTTTTATCCGGGGACTCACATTC. Drawing the rest from reference TRBV28 and TRBJ2-7, the complete variable domain is DVKVTQSSRYLVKRTGEKVFLECVQDMDHENMFWYRQDPGLGLRLIYFSYDVKMKEKGDIPEGYSVSREKKERFSLILESASTNQTSMYLCASSFIRGLTFGPGTRLTVT.

The rearrangement links TRBV25-1 to TRBJ1-1, with D unresolved. Germline values: CDR1 MGHDK, CDR2 SYGVNS. The V end lost 2 bases, the J end lost 3 bases, and 4 bases lay between the germline ends. The length of the CDR3 is 12 residues. The DNA for the CDR3 is TGTGCCAGCAGTGAAGCGTACACTGAAGCTTTCTTT. Translation gives CASSEAYTEAFF.

This chain uses TRBV28 with TRBJ1-3, with TRBD1 as a possible D gene (6 bases). Looked up from germline, CDR1 is MDHEN and CDR2 is SYDVKM. The germline V and J ends were trimmed by 3 bases and 0 bases, with 12 bases remaining between them. The CDR3 has 16 residues. The CDR3 DNA is TGTGCCAGCAGTTTCTACAGGGCCCTCTCTGGAAACACCATATATTTT. Protein product: CASSFYRALSGNTIYF.

This sequence joins TRBV19 and TRBJ2-3, with 10 bases aligning to TRBD2. The CDR3 runs to 18 residues. The germline CDR1 and CDR2 sequences are LNHDA and SQIVND (reference sequence). With V trimmed by 6 bases and J by 0 bases, 12 bases remained unmatched. The CDR3 DNA sequence: TGTGCCAGTAGCAACCCCCAGCGGGAGGGCCCAAGCACAGATACGCAGTATTTT. Translation gives CASSNPQREGPSTDTQYF.

The chain employs TRBV4-1 and TRBJ2-3, with 8 bases aligning to TRBD2. Germline CDR1 MGHRA, CDR2 YSYEKL. V gave up 4 bases and J gave up 6 bases; unmatched junction bases: 12. This CDR3 has 16 residues. Here the CDR3 DNA reads TGCGCCAGCAGCCCCGGGGCTAGCGGCGGGGGGGATACGCAGTATTTT. Amino acid sequence: CASSPGASGGGDTQYF.

The J gene is TRBJ2-7, the V gene TRBV7-9, with D uncertain. The CDR3 has 15 residues. The V end was cut by 6 bases, the J end by 3 bases, with 18 bases between. CDR1 and CDR2 (germline): SEHNR, FQNEAQ (reference sequence). The CDR3 DNA reads as TGTGCCAGCAGTAAAGAGGTGAACAACTACTACGAGCAGTACTTC. Protein: CASSKEVNNYYEQYF.